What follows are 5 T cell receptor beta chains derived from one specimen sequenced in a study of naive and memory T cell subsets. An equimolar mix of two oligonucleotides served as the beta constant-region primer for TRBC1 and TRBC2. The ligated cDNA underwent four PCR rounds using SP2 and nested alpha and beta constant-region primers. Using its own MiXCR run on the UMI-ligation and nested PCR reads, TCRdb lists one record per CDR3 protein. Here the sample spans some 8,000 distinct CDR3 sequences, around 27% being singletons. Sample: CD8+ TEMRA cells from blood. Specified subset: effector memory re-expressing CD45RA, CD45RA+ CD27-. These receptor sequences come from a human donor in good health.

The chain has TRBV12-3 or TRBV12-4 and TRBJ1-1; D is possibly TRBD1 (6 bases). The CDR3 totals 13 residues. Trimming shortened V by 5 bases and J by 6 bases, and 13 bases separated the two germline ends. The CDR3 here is CASSPQGIPEAFF. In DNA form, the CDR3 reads TGTGCCAGCAGTCCCCAGGGGATCCCTGAAGCTTTCTTT.

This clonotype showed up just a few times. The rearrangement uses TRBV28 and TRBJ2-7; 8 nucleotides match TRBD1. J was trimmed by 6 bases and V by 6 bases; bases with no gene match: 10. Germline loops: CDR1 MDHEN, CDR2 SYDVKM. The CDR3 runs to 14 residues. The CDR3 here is CASSPPDRVSEQYF. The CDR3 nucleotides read TGTGCCAGCAGCCCCCCGGACAGGGTGTCCGAGCAGTACTTC.

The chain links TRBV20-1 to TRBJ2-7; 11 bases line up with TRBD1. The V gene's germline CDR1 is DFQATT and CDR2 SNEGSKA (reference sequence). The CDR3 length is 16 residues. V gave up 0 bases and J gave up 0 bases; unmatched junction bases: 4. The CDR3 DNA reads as TGCAGTGCTAGAGAGGGGACAGGGGGTTTCTCCTACGAGCAGTACTTC. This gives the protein CSAREGTGGFSYEQYF.

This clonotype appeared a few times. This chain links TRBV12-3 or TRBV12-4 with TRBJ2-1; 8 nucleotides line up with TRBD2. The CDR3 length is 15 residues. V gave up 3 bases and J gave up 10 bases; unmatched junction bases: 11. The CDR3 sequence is CASSLRTSPSWEQFF. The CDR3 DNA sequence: TGTGCCAGCAGTTTGCGGACTAGCCCATCGTGGGAGCAGTTCTTC.

The CDR3 is CASSFTEDQPQHF. CDR3 nucleotide sequence: TGTGCCAGCAGTTTCACGGAGGATCAGCCCCAGCATTTT. The V call is TRBV5-8, the J call TRBJ1-5; D is ambiguous. The CDR3 is 13 amino acids. With 5 bases removed from V and 5 bases from J, the gap between germline ends came to 11 bases. Germline CDR1 is SGHTS and CDR2 is YDEGEE. Full variable domain (outside the CDR3, taken from reference TRBV5-8 and TRBJ1-5): EAGVTQSPTHLIKTRGQQATLRCSPISGHTSVYWYQQALGLGLQFLLWYDEGEERNRGNFPPRFSGRQFPNYSSELNVNALELEDSALYLCASSFTEDQPQHFGDGTRLSIL.